The next 4 T cell receptor beta chains were all read from a single sample in a study of T-cell reconstitution after alpha-beta-depleted transplantation in children. A library of TCRbeta sequences, prepared with unique molecular identifiers, was generated. TCRdb processed the PCR reads anew with MiXCR; each CDR3 protein has one entry. The data contain a few hundred thousand distinct CDR3 sequences, roughly 30% of them singletons. The sample was PBMCs, taken before TCRalphabeta/CD19-depleted stem cell transplant. Receptor source: a boy in the first two years of life with Wiskott-Aldrich syndrome, due to receive a stem cell transplant.

This clonotype was seen a handful of times. The chain has TRBV7-9 and TRBJ1-1; 7 bases line up with TRBD1. Germline loops: CDR1 SEHNR, CDR2 FQNEAQ (reference sequence). V gave up 2 bases and J gave up 6 bases; unmatched junction bases: 3. CDR3 size: 13 residues. The CDR3 sequence is CASSLTGVAEAFF. The CDR3 region has the DNA TGTGCCAGCAGCTTAACAGGGGTAGCTGAAGCTTTCTTT.

This chain connects TRBV20-1 to TRBJ2-2; TRBD2 matches at 11 bases. J gave up 5 bases and V 6 bases, and 11 bases lay outside the gene matches. Germline CDR1 is DFQATT and CDR2 is SNEGSKA (reference sequence). The CDR3 is 16 amino acids. DNA for the CDR3: TGCAGTGCAACCGAACTAGCGGGAGTGGGGACCGGGGAGCTGTTTTTT. Encoded protein: CSATELAGVGTGELFF.

V usage is TRBV20-1 and J usage is TRBJ2-5; 11 positions agree with TRBD2. CDR3 size: 15 residues. Germline assignment: CDR1 DFQATT and CDR2 SNEGSKA (reference sequence). V shed 0 bases and J 4 bases; nucleotides not matched to a gene: 4. The CDR3 protein is CSARDGGTSGETQYF. The CDR3 DNA follows: TGCAGTGCTAGAGATGGGGGGACTAGCGGAGAGACCCAGTACTTC.

The rearrangement joins TRBV11-1 to TRBJ2-1, with D perhaps being TRBD1 or TRBD2 (5 bases each). Trimming pared 2 bases from V and 2 bases from J, leaving 13 bases between. Germline-derived CDR1 and CDR2 are SGHAT and FQDESV (reference sequence). The CDR3 has 16 amino acids. The CDR3 DNA sequence: TGTGCCAGCAGCTTACCGGGACGCCTGACCTACAATGAGCAGTTCTTC. Residues: CASSLPGRLTYNEQFF.